Reported below is one T cell receptor beta chain. The entry originates in a study of blood T cell repertoires in COVID-19. Only in-frame clones appear in the TCRdb table, and some are missing; sequencing was by immunoSEQ multiplex PCR. The repertoire holds about 180,000 clones, around 86% seen once, with 8% to 10% in the top ten. Per germline, CDR1 WSHSY and CDR2 SAAADI. The CDR3 covers 16 residues. Trimming at V came to 3 bases and at J to 6 bases, leaving 6 bases not matched to a gene. The sequenced sample was PBMCs or T cells enriched from blood (not recorded which). This sequence joins TRBV10-2 and TRBJ2-1; TRBD2 matches 12 bases. This sequence originates from a young woman who had recovered from COVID-19. The CDR3: CASSDFPTSGSNEQFF. CDR3 nucleotides: TGCGCCAGCAGTGATTTTCCGACTAGCGGGAGCAATGAGCAGTTCTTC.